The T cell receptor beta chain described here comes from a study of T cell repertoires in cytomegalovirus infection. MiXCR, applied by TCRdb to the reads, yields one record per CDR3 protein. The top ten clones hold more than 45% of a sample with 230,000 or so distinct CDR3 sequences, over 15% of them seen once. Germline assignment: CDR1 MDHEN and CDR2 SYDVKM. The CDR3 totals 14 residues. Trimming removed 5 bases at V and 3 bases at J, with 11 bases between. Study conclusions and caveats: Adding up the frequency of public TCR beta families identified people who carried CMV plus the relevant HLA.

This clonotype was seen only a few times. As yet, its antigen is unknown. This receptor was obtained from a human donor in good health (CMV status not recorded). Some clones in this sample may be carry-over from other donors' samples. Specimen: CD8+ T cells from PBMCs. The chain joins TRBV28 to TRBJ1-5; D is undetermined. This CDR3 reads CASSPRAVNQPQHF. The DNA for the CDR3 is TGTGCCAGCAGTCCCCGAGCGGTCAATCAGCCCCAGCATTTT.